The 27 T cell receptor beta chains below come from one sample, sequenced in a study of cytomegalovirus exposure and HLA in healthy donors. A multiplex PCR was run with 60 Vbeta primers and 13 Jbeta primers. Sequencing was performed with immunoSEQ multiplex PCR; in TCRdb, only in-frame clones are kept and a portion is missing. The data contain about 150,000 clones, 60% to 85% of them seen just once; the ten biggest clones take up over 3%. The sample consisted of PBMCs. These receptors were taken from a woman aged 40 to 50 in good health and CMV-seronegative.

This rearrangement joins TRBV6-4 to TRBJ2-2; 7 bases match TRBD2. The germline V gene encodes CDR1 MRHNA and CDR2 SNTAGT. Trimming cost V 4 bases and J 4 bases; bases outside gene matches: 3. This CDR3 has 14 residues. The CDR3 sequence is CASSVGGVTGELFF. The DNA of the CDR3 is TGTGCCAGCAGTGTTGGGGGGGTCACCGGGGAGCTGTTTTTT.

The chain joins TRBV7-9 to TRBJ1-2; possibly TRBD1 for D (5 bases). Germline V gene data show CDR1 as SEHNR and CDR2 as FQNEAQ (reference sequence). The ends were cut back, 2 bases at V and 0 bases at J, with 16 bases in the middle. The CDR3 has 17 amino acids. The CDR3, as DNA: TGTGCCAGCAGCTTAAGCCTCCAGGGTAGCTCTAACTATGGCTACACCTTC. This gives the protein CASSLSLQGSSNYGYTF.

The J gene is TRBJ1-2, the V gene TRBV7-8, with a weak D call TRBD1 (6 bases). Between the trimmed V and J ends, which lost 5 bases and 8 bases, there was a span of 24 bases. The CDR3 totals 16 residues. CDR1 and CDR2 from the germline V gene are SGHVS and FQNEAQ. CDR3 nucleotide sequence: TGTGCCAGCAGCGTAGGGGACAAGCTCTCGGGTCGGGGCTACACCTTC. Amino acid sequence: CASSVGDKLSGRGYTF.

The gene calls are TRBV6-5 and TRBJ1-2, with D possibly matching TRBD1 (5 bases). CDR1 and CDR2 (germline): MNHEY, SVGAGI. The CDR3 is 13 residues long. V gave up 5 bases and J gave up 6 bases, with 13 bases separating them. This CDR3 is CASSPRQINGYTF. Here the CDR3 DNA reads TGTGCCAGCAGTCCCAGACAGATCAATGGCTACACCTTC.

This clone has more than one count but fewer than ten. This chain connects TRBV28 to TRBJ2-1; TRBD2 matches 11 bases. CDR1 is MDHEN and CDR2 is SYDVKM in the germline V gene. Trimming took 0 bases from V and 7 from J; bases not matched to a gene: 5. There are 16 residues in the CDR3. CDR3 protein: CASSLWASGGRNEQFF. In DNA form, the CDR3 reads TGTGCCAGCAGTTTATGGGCTAGCGGGGGGCGTAATGAGCAGTTCTTC.

The rearrangement joins TRBV5-4 to TRBJ2-7; TRBD2 aligns across 7 bases. The CDR3 contains 15 residues. The germline gives CDR1 SGHNT, CDR2 YYREEE (reference sequence). J was trimmed by 5 bases and V by 4 bases; bases with no gene match: 12. Written as DNA, the CDR3 is TGTGCCAGCAGCCCGACGGGGGGTTTTGTGGACGAGCAGTACTTC. It translates to CASSPTGGFVDEQYF.

The rearrangement uses TRBV4-1 and TRBJ2-7, with TRBD2 identical over 8 bases. V trimming: 3 bases; J trimming: 3 bases; junction bases outside the gene matches: 7. The CDR3 covers 15 residues. Germline CDR1 MGHRA, CDR2 YSYEKL. The CDR3 DNA reads TGCGCCAGCAGCCACGGGGGGGGCCCCAGCTACGAGCAGTACTTC. Translating it yields CASSHGGGPSYEQYF.

The V call is TRBV28, the J call TRBJ1-4, with 9 nucleotides matching TRBD1. In germline, CDR1 is MDHEN, CDR2 SYDVKM. V trimming: 1 base; J trimming: 0 bases; junction bases outside the gene matches: 9. The CDR3 runs to 19 residues. The CDR3 protein is CASSLYTGGGFATNEKLFF. The CDR3 region has the DNA TGTGCCAGCAGTTTATATACAGGGGGCGGATTTGCAACTAATGAAAAACTGTTTTTT.

This rearrangement joins TRBV11-2 to TRBJ2-2, with D tentatively TRBD2 (5 bases). Germline assignment: CDR1 SGHAT and CDR2 FQNNGV. The CDR3 sequence is 12 residues long. The V gene lost 6 bases and the J gene lost 13 bases, with 15 bases spanning the gap. The CDR3: CASRRAGSGLFF. The CDR3 region has the DNA TGTGCCAGCAGGCGGGCGGGCTCGGGGCTGTTTTTT.

The chain couples TRBV28 to TRBJ1-2; TRBD1 aligns across 11 bases. Germline V gives CDR1 MDHEN, CDR2 SYDVKM. The J segment lost 4 bases and the V segment lost 9 bases, leaving 1 base of the junction unmatched. This CDR3 contains 12 residues. The DNA for the CDR3 is TGTGCCAGTGGGACAGGGGGCTATGGCTACACCTTC. Translation: CASGTGGYGYTF.

This sequence joins TRBV29-1 and TRBJ2-5; 7 bases are shared with TRBD1. CDR3 length equals 15 residues. The junction had 5 bases not matched to a gene; V was cut back by 0 bases and J by 1 base. Germline V gene lookup returns CDR1 SQVTM and CDR2 ANQGSEA. The CDR3: CSVEDRGQIQETQYF. Written as DNA, the CDR3 is TGCAGCGTTGAAGATAGGGGACAGATCCAAGAGACCCAGTACTTC.

The J gene is TRBJ2-7, the V gene TRBV28; TRBD1 matches 8 bases. The germline V gene encodes CDR1 MDHEN and CDR2 SYDVKM. This CDR3 is built from 13 residues. Trimming at V came to 3 bases and at J to 5 bases, leaving 3 bases not matched to a gene. CDR3 in DNA: TGTGCCAGCAGTTTCTTCAGGGGGCACGAGCAGTACTTC. Amino acids: CASSFFRGHEQYF.

The chain joins TRBV27 to TRBJ2-7, with 11 nucleotides matching TRBD2. This CDR3 is 14 amino acids long. Germline V gene lookup returns CDR1 MNHEY and CDR2 SMNVEV (reference sequence). V dropped 6 bases and J dropped 3; count of bases not matched to a gene: 4. This CDR3 is CASSPTSGVYEQYF. The CDR3, as DNA: TGTGCCAGCAGCCCGACTAGCGGGGTCTACGAGCAGTACTTC.

V is TRBV4-1 and J is TRBJ2-3; D possibly corresponds to TRBD2 (5 bases). This CDR3 contains 17 residues. V shed 0 bases and J shed 1 base, with 14 bases lying between them. Germline assignment: CDR1 MGHRA and CDR2 YSYEKL. The CDR3 spells CASSQDQMGSGTDTQYF. The CDR3 coding sequence is TGCGCCAGCAGCCAAGATCAGATGGGTAGCGGCACAGATACGCAGTATTTT.

The chain recombines TRBV5-1 with TRBJ1-1; 8 nucleotides line up with TRBD1. Germline CDR1 is SGHRS and CDR2 is YFSETQ. There are 15 residues in the CDR3. V was pared by 3 bases and J by 4 bases, with 8 bases of the junction left unmatched. The CDR3 DNA is TGCGCCAGCAGCTCCCAGGGGGCGGAGAGCACTGAAGCTTTCTTT. Translated: CASSSQGAESTEAFF. The full variable domain, its missing parts supplied by reference TRBV5-1 and TRBJ1-1, is KAGVTQTPRYLIKTRGQQVTLSCSPISGHRSVSWYQQTPGQGLQFLFEYFSETQRNKGNFPGRFSGRQFSNSRSEMNVSTLELGDSALYLCASSSQGAESTEAFFGQGTRLTVV.

V gene TRBV18 combines with J gene TRBJ1-1; no clear D gene. The CDR3 consists of 14 residues. Germline-derived CDR1 and CDR2 are KGHSH and LQKENI. The V end was cut by 6 bases, the J end by 4 bases, with 15 bases between. The CDR3 bases are TGTGCCAGCTCTCCAGCGGGGTTAGGCACTGAAGCTTTCTTT. Its translation: CASSPAGLGTEAFF.

This clone has only a few counts. This rearrangement joins TRBV5-4 to TRBJ2-3; D is perhaps TRBD2 (5 bases). The CDR3 has 15 amino acids. Germline V CDR1 and CDR2: SGHNT, YYREEE (reference sequence). Trimming removed 0 bases at V and 3 bases at J, with 11 bases between. The CDR3 nucleotides read TGTGCCAGCAGCTTGGGGCTAGCAGCGACAGATACGCAGTATTTT. The encoded protein is CASSLGLAATDTQYF.

The V gene is TRBV28, the J gene TRBJ2-6; the D gene is possibly TRBD2 (6 bases). This CDR3 contains 15 residues. The germline V gene encodes CDR1 MDHEN and CDR2 SYDVKM. V was pared by 2 bases and J by 2 bases, with 7 bases between. The CDR3 sequence is CASSLGGTGANVLTF. The CDR3 DNA reads TGTGCCAGCAGTTTAGGGGGGACTGGGGCCAACGTCCTGACTTTC.

This clone was observed a single time. The CDR3 protein is CASSSGSSGGRGDTQYF. The CDR3 nucleotides are TGCGCCAGCAGCTCTGGATCTAGCGGGGGGCGGGGAGATACGCAGTATTTT. The chain joins TRBV5-1 to TRBJ2-3, with 11 nucleotides matching TRBD2. Germline assignment: CDR1 SGHRS and CDR2 YFSETQ. CDR3 size: 17 residues. J gave up 5 bases and V 3 bases, and 11 bases lay outside the gene matches.

Only a few counts were recorded for this clone. J is TRBJ1-2 and V is TRBV27; 9 positions agree with TRBD1. Germline CDR1 and CDR2: MNHEY and SMNVEV (reference sequence). This CDR3 has 15 residues. Trimming cost V 7 bases and J 4 bases; bases outside gene matches: 10. For the CDR3, the DNA is TGTGCCAGCAATCCTTCCCGGACAGGGGTCTATGGCTACACCTTC. This encodes CASNPSRTGVYGYTF.

The J gene is TRBJ1-2, the V gene TRBV29-1; D unclear. The CDR3 is 12 amino acids. The ends were cut back, 4 bases at V and 0 bases at J, with 6 bases in the middle. Germline V gives CDR1 SQVTM, CDR2 ANQGSEA. CDR3 region: CSVAGSNYGYTF. The CDR3 bases are TGCAGCGTTGCCGGGTCTAACTATGGCTACACCTTC.

This clone was seen a handful of times. The chain uses TRBV5-4 and TRBJ2-1, with 14 bases that match TRBD2. The length of the CDR3 is 17 residues. From germline, CDR1 is SGHNT and CDR2 YYREEE (reference sequence). Losses at the gene ends were 4 bases for V and 8 bases for J; bases not matched to a gene: 11. CDR3 sequence reads: CASSPSLGTSGSDEQFF. CDR3 sequence (DNA): TGTGCCAGCAGCCCGTCCCTGGGGACTAGCGGGAGCGATGAGCAGTTCTTC.

V usage is TRBV4-1 and J usage is TRBJ1-5; TRBD1 aligns across 8 bases. The ends lost 1 base at V and 7 bases at J; junction bases unmatched: 15. The CDR3 is 18 residues long. Germline CDR1 and CDR2: MGHRA and YSYEKL. The CDR3 coding sequence is TGCGCCAGCAGCCAAGCAACCCACCGGACAGGGTACTTCCAGCCCCAGCATTTT. Translated: CASSQATHRTGYFQPQHF.

This chain connects TRBV29-1 to TRBJ1-2, with a tentative D call TRBD1 (5 bases). The germline CDR1 and CDR2 sequences are SQVTM and ANQGSEA. The CDR3 runs 12 residues. CDR3 DNA: TGCAGAGCGGGGGGGGTTGACTATGGCTACACCTTC. This sequence encodes CRAGGVDYGYTF.

The V and J genes are TRBV5-6 and TRBJ1-4, with D maybe TRBD1 (6 bases). The CDR3 is made up of 14 amino acids. With 2 bases removed from V and 8 bases from J, the gap between germline ends came to 13 bases. The germline gives CDR1 SGHDT, CDR2 YYEEEE. The CDR3 loop reads CASSFWDIGEKLFF. CDR3 bases: TGTGCCAGCAGCTTTTGGGACATAGGGGAAAAACTGTTTTTT.

This chain connects TRBV2 to TRBJ2-1; weak D call: TRBD2 (6 bases). Trimming stripped 6 bases from V and 6 bases from J, with 15 bases between. Germline V lookup: CDR1 SNHLY, CDR2 FYNNEI. This CDR3 has 14 residues. CDR3 in DNA: TGTGCCAGCAGCGGCGGGCGGGGCCTCAATGAGCAGTTCTTC. It specifies CASSGGRGLNEQFF.

V gene TRBV28 combines with J gene TRBJ2-1; weak D call: TRBD2 (6 bases). The CDR3 totals 14 residues. From germline, CDR1 is MDHEN and CDR2 SYDVKM. V gave up 4 bases and J gave up 4 bases, with 11 bases separating them. Written as DNA, the CDR3 is TGTGCCAGCAGTTCGGCTAGCGAGTACAATGAGCAGTTCTTC. Translated: CASSSASEYNEQFF.